The clone carrying this T cell receptor beta chain was seen only a few times. This specimen belongs to a study of blood T cell repertoires in COVID-19. Germline assignment: CDR1 SQVTM and CDR2 ANQGSEA. The CDR3 contains 12 residues. Study processing details: From reference gene primer amplification, estimates of nucleated cell counts were derived. Produced via immunoSEQ multiplex PCR; TCRdb's table is partial and in-frame only. Clone size and the V and J calls come from that table; the DNA yielded D and trimming. This table holds approximately 250,000 clones, roughly 88% found once. The V gene is TRBV29-1, the J gene TRBJ1-5; possibly TRBD1 for D (5 bases). The sequenced sample consisted of peripheral blood. The clonotype was recovered from a woman aged 65 to 85 with COVID-19, enrolled during active disease. The CDR3: CATGGSGQPQHF. The CDR3, as DNA: TGCGCGACGGGGGGGTCCGGTCAGCCCCAGCATTTT.